A few counts support the clone carrying this T cell receptor beta chain. This sample stems from a study of shared clonotypes between healthy human individuals. At the level of the study: Used for every donor were three CD4 naive, three CD4 memory, two CD8 naive and one CD8 memory plate.

The CDR3 consists of 18 residues. CDR1 is SGHAT and CDR2 is FQNNGV in the germline V gene. The trim removed 2 bases at V and 4 bases at J, leaving 13 bases unmatched. This table comes from immunoSEQ multiplex PCR, and its TCRdb copy is limited to in-frame clones, with some not included. The sample lists roughly 1,000,000 clones; approximately 80% were seen once. This receptor was obtained from a young man in good health. Some clones in this sample may be carry-over from other donors' samples. The V gene is TRBV11-2, the J gene TRBJ2-3; 9 nucleotides agree with TRBD2. Specimen: memory CD4+ T cells from PBMCs. Subset indicated: CD45RA-negative fraction. The CDR3 protein is CASSLYLKAGGLSDTQYF. CDR3 bases: TGTGCCAGCAGCTTATATCTCAAGGCGGGAGGGTTGTCAGATACGCAGTATTTT.